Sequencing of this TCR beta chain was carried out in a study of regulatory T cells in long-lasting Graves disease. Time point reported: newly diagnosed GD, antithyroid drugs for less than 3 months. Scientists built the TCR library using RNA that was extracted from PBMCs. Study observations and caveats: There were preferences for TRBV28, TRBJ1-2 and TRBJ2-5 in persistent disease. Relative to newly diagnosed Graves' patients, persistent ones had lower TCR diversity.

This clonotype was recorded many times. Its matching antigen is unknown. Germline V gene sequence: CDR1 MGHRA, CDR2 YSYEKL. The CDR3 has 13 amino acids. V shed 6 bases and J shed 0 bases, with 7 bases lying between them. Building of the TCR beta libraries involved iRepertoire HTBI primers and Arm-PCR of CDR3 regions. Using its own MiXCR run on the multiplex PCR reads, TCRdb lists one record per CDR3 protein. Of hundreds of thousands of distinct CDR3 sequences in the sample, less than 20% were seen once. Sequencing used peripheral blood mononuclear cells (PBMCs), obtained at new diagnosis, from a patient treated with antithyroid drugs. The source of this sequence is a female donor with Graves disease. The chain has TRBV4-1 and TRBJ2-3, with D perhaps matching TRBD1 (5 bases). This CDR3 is CASRPGSTDTQYF. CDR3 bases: TGCGCCAGCAGGCCAGGGAGCACAGATACGCAGTATTTT.